A single sample gave rise to the 18 T cell receptor beta chains below, sequenced in a study of shared clonotypes between healthy human individuals. Method: immunoSEQ multiplex PCR; TCRdb's copy keeps in-frame clones and lacks some. The sample has about 2 million clones, 90% to 95% seen once. The sequencing input was naive CD4+ T cells sorted from blood. Regarding subset: CD45RA+ positively selected. Every receptor here comes from a man aged 18 to 29 in good health.

V usage is TRBV6-5 and J usage is TRBJ1-5; 9 positions agree with TRBD1. The CDR3 length is 14 residues. Looked up from germline, CDR1 is MNHEY and CDR2 is SVGAGI. After removal of 8 bases from V and 6 bases from J, the junction contained 8 bases not matched to a gene. CDR3 DNA sequence: TGTGCCAGCGGATATGGGACAGGGAGTCAGCCCCAGCATTTT. Translated: CASGYGTGSQPQHF.

This chain links TRBV7-2 with TRBJ1-4; D ambiguous. This CDR3 is 15 amino acids long. Germline CDR1 and CDR2: SGHTA and FQGNSA. The V and J ends lost 1 base and 3 bases respectively, with 9 bases between them. CDR3 sequence (DNA): TGTGCCAGCAGCTTAGGCGCGGCCCCTAATGAAAAACTGTTTTTT. Its protein product is CASSLGAAPNEKLFF.

This chain connects TRBV7-9 to TRBJ2-1; D is uncertain. Deletions cut 3 bases from V and 9 bases from J, with 12 bases between. CDR1 and CDR2 from the germline V gene are SEHNR and FQNEAQ (reference sequence). This CDR3 has 13 amino acids. The CDR3 nucleotides read TGTGCCAGCAGCTTCGACGCAGACGGTGAGCAGTTCTTC. This translates into CASSFDADGEQFF.

This clone occurred once. This chain uses TRBV30 with TRBJ1-1; D is unclear. The germline gives CDR1 GTSNPN, CDR2 SVGIG (reference sequence). The V gene lost 4 bases and the J gene lost 8 bases, with 14 bases spanning the gap. The CDR3 length is 12 residues. The CDR3 DNA sequence: TGTGCCTGGACTGGTGGGTTCTTAGAAGCTTTCTTT. This codes for CAWTGGFLEAFF.

This chain links TRBV18 with TRBJ2-5, with 7 bases that match TRBD2. This CDR3 contains 13 residues. Trimming at V came to 5 bases and at J to 5 bases, leaving 5 bases not matched to a gene. Germline V gene lookup returns CDR1 KGHSH and CDR2 LQKENI. The CDR3 coding sequence is TGTGCCAGCTCATTCGGACTAGTTGAGACCCAGTACTTC. It is translated as CASSFGLVETQYF.

The gene calls are TRBV5-1 and TRBJ1-2; no definite D call. Germline V gene lookup returns CDR1 SGHRS and CDR2 YFSETQ. Between the trimmed V and J ends, which lost 1 base and 3 bases, there was a span of 7 bases. The CDR3 covers 13 residues. Here the CDR3 reads CASSLRVHYGYTF. The CDR3 nucleotides read TGCGCCAGCAGCTTGAGAGTACACTATGGCTACACCTTC.

The chain combines TRBV5-4 with TRBJ2-2; D may be TRBD1 or TRBD2 (5 bases each). Germline lookup yields CDR1 SGHNT and CDR2 YYREEE (reference sequence). The CDR3 is 16 residues long. With 2 bases removed from V and 5 bases from J, the gap between germline ends came to 16 bases. The CDR3 region is CASSFGSRGGTGELFF. DNA for the CDR3: TGTGCCAGCAGCTTTGGTAGTCGTGGGGGAACCGGGGAGCTGTTTTTT.

The V and J genes are TRBV28 and TRBJ1-2; 7 bases fit TRBD1. In germline, CDR1 is MDHEN, CDR2 SYDVKM. The CDR3 has 16 amino acids. Trimming removed 6 bases from V and 4 bases from J; junction bases left unmatched: 14. Here the CDR3 DNA reads TGTGCCAGCAGCTTTCACGCGACAGGGAGGGTCTATGGCTACACCTTC. This translates into CASSFHATGRVYGYTF.

The chain is built from TRBV7-2 and TRBJ1-2; no clear D gene. The CDR3 runs to 12 residues. Germline V lookup: CDR1 SGHTA, CDR2 FQGNSA. Trimming cost V 5 bases and J 5 bases, with 9 bases left between them. Here the CDR3 DNA reads TGTGCCAGCAGCCAAGAGTCTTATGGCTACACCTTC. Protein product: CASSQESYGYTF.

This clone was seen more than once but under ten times. This chain uses TRBV6-5 with TRBJ1-2; 7 nucleotides match TRBD1. CDR3 length: 11 residues. Germline V gene sequence: CDR1 MNHEY, CDR2 SVGAGI. Unmatched junction bases numbered 3, after V lost 6 bases and J lost 8 bases. CDR3 loop: CASSSDRGYTF. The DNA for the CDR3 is TGTGCCAGCAGCTCGGACAGGGGCTACACCTTC.

As regards this clone: The same CDR3 also results from other DNA sequences found in this sample. This chain connects TRBV18 to TRBJ1-5, with 7 bases lining up with TRBD1. V lost 4 bases, J lost 2 bases, and 2 bases stayed unmatched. Germline V gives CDR1 KGHSH, CDR2 LQKENI. This CDR3 region has 14 residues. DNA of the CDR3: TGTGCCAGCTCACTCCAGGGGGGCAATCAGCCCCAGCATTTT. This encodes CASSLQGGNQPQHF.

This sequence joins TRBV7-8 and TRBJ2-5, with D maybe TRBD1 (6 bases). The germline CDR1 and CDR2 sequences are SGHVS and FQNEAQ. The length of the CDR3 is 15 residues. V lost 1 base, J lost 5 bases, and 14 bases lay in between. Here the CDR3 reads CASSLVTGSGETQYF. The CDR3 bases are TGTGCCAGCAGCTTAGTCACAGGGTCGGGGGAGACCCAGTACTTC. Filled out from reference TRBV7-8 and TRBJ2-5, the complete variable domain reads GAGVSQSPRYKVAKRGQDVALRCDPISGHVSLFWYQQALGQGPEFLTYFQNEAQLDKSGLPSDRFFAERPEGSVSTLKIQRTQQEDSAVYLCASSLVTGSGETQYFGPGTRLLVL.

This clone was detected only once. This rearrangement joins TRBV25-1 to TRBJ1-2; D is unclear. V dropped 3 bases and J dropped 2 bases, with 10 bases sitting between them. The length of the CDR3 is 14 residues. Germline CDR1 and CDR2: MGHDK and SYGVNS. The CDR3 loop reads CASSDLWSNYGYTF. CDR3 nucleotide sequence: TGTGCCAGCAGTGATCTTTGGTCAAACTATGGCTACACCTTC.

The rearrangement links TRBV9 to TRBJ1-1; D is uncertain. CDR3 length equals 13 residues. V was clipped by 5 bases and J by 1 base, with 9 bases between them. The germline CDR1 and CDR2 sequences are SGDLS and YYNGEE. This CDR3 is CASSPVGNTEAFF. The CDR3 DNA is TGTGCCAGCAGTCCCGTCGGGAACACTGAAGCTTTCTTT.

The J gene is TRBJ1-4, the V gene TRBV25-1; TRBD1 matches 8 bases. The V gene's germline CDR1 is MGHDK and CDR2 SYGVNS. The CDR3 sequence is 15 residues long. Unmatched junction bases numbered 5, after V lost 5 bases and J lost 3 bases. The CDR3 DNA sequence: TGTGCCAGCAGTTATTCAGGGGGCCCTAATGAAAAACTGTTTTTT. It codes for CASSYSGGPNEKLFF.

This clone has only one observation. The V gene is TRBV30, the J gene TRBJ1-4; D not resolved. This CDR3 has 14 amino acids. Germline CDR1 GTSNPN, CDR2 SVGIG (reference sequence). V gave up 1 base and J gave up 7 bases, with 13 bases separating them. CDR3: CAWSEGSDSEKLFF. CDR3 nucleotide sequence: TGTGCCTGGAGTGAAGGAAGCGATAGTGAAAAACTGTTTTTT.

The rearrangement links TRBV27 to TRBJ1-2, with D tentatively TRBD1 (5 bases). The germline V and J ends were trimmed by 6 bases and 3 bases, with 14 bases remaining between them. The CDR3 spans 14 residues. Germline V lookup: CDR1 MNHEY, CDR2 SMNVEV (reference sequence). CDR3 residues: CASREGPLDYGYTF. DNA of the CDR3: TGTGCCAGCAGAGAGGGACCCCTCGACTATGGCTACACCTTC.

As to this clone: Other DNA sequences in the same sample also yield this CDR3. V usage is TRBV5-1 and J usage is TRBJ2-7; 8 bases line up with TRBD2. Per germline, CDR1 SGHRS and CDR2 YFSETQ. The CDR3 is 13 amino acids. With 4 bases clipped from V and 4 bases from J, the junction kept 4 bases outside the gene matches. CDR3 nucleotide sequence: TGCGCCAGCAGCCTGACTAGCGAGTACGAGCAGTACTTC. Translation: CASSLTSEYEQYF.